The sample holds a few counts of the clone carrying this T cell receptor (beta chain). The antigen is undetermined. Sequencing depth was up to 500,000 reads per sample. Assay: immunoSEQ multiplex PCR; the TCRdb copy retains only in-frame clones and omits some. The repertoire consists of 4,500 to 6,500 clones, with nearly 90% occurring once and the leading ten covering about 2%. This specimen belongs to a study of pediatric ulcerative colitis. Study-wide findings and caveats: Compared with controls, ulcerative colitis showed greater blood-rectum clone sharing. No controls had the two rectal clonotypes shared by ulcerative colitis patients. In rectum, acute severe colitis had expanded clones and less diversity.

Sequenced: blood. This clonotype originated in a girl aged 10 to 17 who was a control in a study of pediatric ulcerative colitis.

CDR3 sequence: CASSLSSYEQYF. The DNA for the CDR3 is TGCGCCAGCAGCCTCAGCTCCTACGAGCAGTACTTC. The chain employs TRBV10-1 and TRBJ2-7; D is unclear. The CDR3 covers 12 residues. Germline CDR1 reads WNHNN; CDR2 reads SYGVQD (reference sequence). V was pared by 6 bases and J by 0 bases, with 6 bases between.